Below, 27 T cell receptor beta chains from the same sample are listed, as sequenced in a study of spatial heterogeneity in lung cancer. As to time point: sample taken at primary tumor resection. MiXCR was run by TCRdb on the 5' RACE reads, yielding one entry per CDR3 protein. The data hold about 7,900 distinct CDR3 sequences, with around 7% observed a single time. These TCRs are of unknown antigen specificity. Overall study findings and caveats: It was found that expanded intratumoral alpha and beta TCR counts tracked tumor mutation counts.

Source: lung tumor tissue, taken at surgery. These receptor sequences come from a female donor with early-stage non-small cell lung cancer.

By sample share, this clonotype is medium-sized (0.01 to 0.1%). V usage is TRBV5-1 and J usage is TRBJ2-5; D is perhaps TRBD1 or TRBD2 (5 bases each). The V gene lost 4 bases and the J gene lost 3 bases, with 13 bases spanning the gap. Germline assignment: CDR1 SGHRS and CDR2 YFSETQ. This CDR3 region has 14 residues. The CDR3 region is CASSIVGTEETQYF. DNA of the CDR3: TGCGCCAGCAGCATTGTAGGGACCGAAGAGACCCAGTACTTC.

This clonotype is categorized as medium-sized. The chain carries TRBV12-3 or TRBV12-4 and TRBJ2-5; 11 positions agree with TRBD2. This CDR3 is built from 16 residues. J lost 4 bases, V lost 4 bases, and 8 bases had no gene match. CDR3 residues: CASSSRVAGGLETQYF. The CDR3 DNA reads TGTGCCAGCAGTTCCCGGGTAGCGGGAGGGCTAGAGACCCAGTACTTC.

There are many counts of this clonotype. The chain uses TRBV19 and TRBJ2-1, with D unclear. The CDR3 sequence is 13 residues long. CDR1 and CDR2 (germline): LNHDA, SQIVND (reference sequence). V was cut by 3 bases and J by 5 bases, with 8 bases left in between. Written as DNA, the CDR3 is TGTGCCAGTAGTATTGGAGCGAACAATGAGCAGTTCTTC. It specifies CASSIGANNEQFF. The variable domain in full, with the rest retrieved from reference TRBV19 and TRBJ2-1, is DGGITQSPKYLFRKEGQNVTLSCEQNLNHDAMYWYRQDPGQGLRLIYYSQIVNDFQKGDIAEGYSVSREKKESFPLTVTSAQKNPTAFYLCASSIGANNEQFFGPGTRLTVL.

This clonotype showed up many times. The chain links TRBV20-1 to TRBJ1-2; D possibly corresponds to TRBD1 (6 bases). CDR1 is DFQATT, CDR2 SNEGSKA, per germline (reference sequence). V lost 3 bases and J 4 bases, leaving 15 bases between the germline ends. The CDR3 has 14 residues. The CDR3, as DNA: TGCAGTGCTAGCTCAGGGGATCGGAGCTATGGCTACACCTTC. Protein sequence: CSASSGDRSYGYTF.

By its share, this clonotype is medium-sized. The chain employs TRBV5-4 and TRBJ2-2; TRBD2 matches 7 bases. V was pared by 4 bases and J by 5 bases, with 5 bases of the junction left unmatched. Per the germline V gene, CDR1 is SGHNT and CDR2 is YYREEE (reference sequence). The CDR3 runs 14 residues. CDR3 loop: CASSTGGGTGELFF. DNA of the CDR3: TGTGCCAGCAGCACGGGAGGAGGTACCGGGGAGCTGTTTTTT.

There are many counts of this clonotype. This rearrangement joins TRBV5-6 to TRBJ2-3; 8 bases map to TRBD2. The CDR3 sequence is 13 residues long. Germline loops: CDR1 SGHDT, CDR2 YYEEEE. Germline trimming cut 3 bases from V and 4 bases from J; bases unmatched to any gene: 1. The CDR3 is CASSWTSSDTQYF. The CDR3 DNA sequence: TGTGCCAGCAGCTGGACTAGCTCAGATACGCAGTATTTT.

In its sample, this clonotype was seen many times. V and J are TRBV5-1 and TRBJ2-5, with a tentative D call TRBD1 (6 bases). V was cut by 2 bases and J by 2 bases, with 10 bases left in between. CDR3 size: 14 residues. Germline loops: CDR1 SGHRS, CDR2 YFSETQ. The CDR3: CASSFGTRQETQYF. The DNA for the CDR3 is TGCGCCAGCAGCTTTGGGACAAGGCAAGAGACCCAGTACTTC.

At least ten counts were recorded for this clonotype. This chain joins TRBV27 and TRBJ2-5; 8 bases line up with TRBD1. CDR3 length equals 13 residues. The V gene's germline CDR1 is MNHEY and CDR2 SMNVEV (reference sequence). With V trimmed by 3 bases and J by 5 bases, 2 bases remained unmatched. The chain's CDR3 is CASSLTGEETQYF. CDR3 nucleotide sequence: TGTGCCAGCAGTTTGACAGGGGAGGAGACCCAGTACTTC.

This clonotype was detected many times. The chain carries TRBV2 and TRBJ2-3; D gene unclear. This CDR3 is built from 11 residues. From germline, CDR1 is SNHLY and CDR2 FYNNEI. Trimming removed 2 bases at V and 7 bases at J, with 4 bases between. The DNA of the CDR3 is TGTGCCAGCAGTGAATTAAATACGCAGTATTTT. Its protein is CASSELNTQYF.

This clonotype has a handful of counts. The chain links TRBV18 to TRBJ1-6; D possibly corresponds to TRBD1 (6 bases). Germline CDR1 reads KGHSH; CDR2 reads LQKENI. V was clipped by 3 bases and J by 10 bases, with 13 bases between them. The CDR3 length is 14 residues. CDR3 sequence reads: CASSPAGDDSPLHF. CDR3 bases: TGTGCCAGCTCACCGGCAGGGGATGACTCACCCCTCCACTTT.

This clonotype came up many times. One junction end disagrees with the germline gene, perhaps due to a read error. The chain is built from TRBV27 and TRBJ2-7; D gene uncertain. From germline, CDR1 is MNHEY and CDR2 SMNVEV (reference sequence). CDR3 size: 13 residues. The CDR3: CASSFMTSSEQYF. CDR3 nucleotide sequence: TGTGCCAGCAGTTTTATGACCTCCTCCGAGCAGTACTTC.

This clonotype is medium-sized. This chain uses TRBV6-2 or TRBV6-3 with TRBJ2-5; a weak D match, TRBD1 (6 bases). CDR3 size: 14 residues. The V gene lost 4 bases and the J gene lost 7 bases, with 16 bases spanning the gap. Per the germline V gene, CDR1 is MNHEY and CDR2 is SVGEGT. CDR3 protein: CASSSTGSWGTQYF. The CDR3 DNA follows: TGTGCCAGCAGTTCAACAGGGTCCTGGGGGACCCAGTACTTC.

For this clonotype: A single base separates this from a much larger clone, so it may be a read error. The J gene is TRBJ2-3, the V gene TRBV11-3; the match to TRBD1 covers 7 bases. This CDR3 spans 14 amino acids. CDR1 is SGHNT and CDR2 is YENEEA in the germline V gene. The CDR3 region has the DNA TGTGCCAGCAGCTTACGGGACAGCGGAGATACGCAGAATTTT. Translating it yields CASSLRDSGDTQNF. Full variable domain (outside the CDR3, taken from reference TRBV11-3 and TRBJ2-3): EAGVVQSPRYKIIEKKQPVAFWCNPISGHNTLYWYLQNLGQGPELLIRYENEEAVDDSQLPKDRFSAERLKGVDSTLKIQPAELGDSAVYLCASSLRDSGDTQNFGPGTRLTVL.

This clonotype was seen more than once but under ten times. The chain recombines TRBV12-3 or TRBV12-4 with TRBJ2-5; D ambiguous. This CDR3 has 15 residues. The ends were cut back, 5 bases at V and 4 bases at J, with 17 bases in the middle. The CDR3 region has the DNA TGTGCCAGCAGTACCCAACACCGCCTCACAGAGACCCAGTACTTC. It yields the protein CASSTQHRLTETQYF.

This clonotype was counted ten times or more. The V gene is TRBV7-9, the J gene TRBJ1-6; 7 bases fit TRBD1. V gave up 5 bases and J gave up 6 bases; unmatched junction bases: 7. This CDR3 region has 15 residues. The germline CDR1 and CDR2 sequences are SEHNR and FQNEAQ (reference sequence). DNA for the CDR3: TGTGCCAGCAGCCGGTCACAGGGGAGTAATTCACCCCTCCACTTT. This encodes CASSRSQGSNSPLHF.

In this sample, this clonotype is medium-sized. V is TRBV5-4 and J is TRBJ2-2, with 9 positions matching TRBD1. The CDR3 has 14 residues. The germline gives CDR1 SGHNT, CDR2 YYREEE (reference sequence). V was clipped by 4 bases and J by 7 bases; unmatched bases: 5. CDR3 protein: CASSAGQGNGELFF. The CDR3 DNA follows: TGTGCCAGCAGCGCTGGACAGGGGAACGGGGAGCTGTTTTTT. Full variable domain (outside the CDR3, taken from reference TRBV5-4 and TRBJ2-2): ETGVTQSPTHLIKTRGQQVTLRCSSQSGHNTVSWYQQALGQGPQFIFQYYREEENGRGNFPPRFSGLQFPNYSSELNVNALELDDSALYLCASSAGQGNGELFFGEGSRLTVL.

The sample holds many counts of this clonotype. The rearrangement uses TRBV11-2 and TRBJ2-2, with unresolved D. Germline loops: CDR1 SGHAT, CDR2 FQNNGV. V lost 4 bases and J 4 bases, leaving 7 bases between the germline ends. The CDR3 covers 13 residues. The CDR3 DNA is TGTGCCAGCAGCTCTGACGTCACCGGGGAGCTGTTTTTT. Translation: CASSSDVTGELFF. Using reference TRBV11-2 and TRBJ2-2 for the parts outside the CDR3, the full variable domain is EAGVAQSPRYKIIEKRQSVAFWCNPISGHATLYWYQQILGQGPKLLIQFQNNGVVDDSQLPKDRFSAERLKGVDSTLKIQPAKLEDSAVYLCASSSDVTGELFFGEGSRLTVL.

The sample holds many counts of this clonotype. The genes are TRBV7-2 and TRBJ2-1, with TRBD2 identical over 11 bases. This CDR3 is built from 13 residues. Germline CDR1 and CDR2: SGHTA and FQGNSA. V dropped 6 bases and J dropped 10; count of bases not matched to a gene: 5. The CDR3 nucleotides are TGTGCCAGCAGACTAGCGGGAGCTAGCGAGCAGTTCTTC. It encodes CASRLAGASEQFF.

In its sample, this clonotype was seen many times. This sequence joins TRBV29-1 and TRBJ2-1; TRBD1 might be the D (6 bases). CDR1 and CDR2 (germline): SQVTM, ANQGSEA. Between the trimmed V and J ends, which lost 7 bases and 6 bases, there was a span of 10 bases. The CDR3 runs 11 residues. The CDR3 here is CSGGQRNEQFF. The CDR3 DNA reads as TGCAGCGGTGGACAGCGCAATGAGCAGTTCTTC.

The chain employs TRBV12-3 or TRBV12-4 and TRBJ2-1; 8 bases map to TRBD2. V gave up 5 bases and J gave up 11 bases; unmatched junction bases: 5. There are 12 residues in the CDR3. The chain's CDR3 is CASSPRTSKQFF. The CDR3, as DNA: TGTGCCAGCAGTCCGCGGACTAGCAAGCAGTTCTTC.

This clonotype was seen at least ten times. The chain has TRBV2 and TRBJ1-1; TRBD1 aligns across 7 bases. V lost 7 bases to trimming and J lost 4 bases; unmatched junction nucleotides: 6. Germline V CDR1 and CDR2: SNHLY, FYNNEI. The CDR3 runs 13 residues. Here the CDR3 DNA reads TGTGCCAGCACTGACACAGGGGTCACTGAAGCTTTCTTT. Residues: CASTDTGVTEAFF.

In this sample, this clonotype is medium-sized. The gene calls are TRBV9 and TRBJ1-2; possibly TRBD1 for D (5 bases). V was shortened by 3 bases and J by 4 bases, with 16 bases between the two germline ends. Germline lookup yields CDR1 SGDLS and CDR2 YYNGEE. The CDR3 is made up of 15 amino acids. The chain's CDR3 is CASSGSQAHFYGYTF. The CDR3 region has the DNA TGTGCCAGCAGCGGATCACAGGCTCACTTCTATGGCTACACCTTC. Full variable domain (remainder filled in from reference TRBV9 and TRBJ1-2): DSGVTQTPKHLITATGQRVTLRCSPRSGDLSVYWYQQSLDQGLQFLIQYYNGEERAKGNILERFSAQQFPDLHSELNLSSLELGDSALYFCASSGSQAHFYGYTFGSGTRLTVV.

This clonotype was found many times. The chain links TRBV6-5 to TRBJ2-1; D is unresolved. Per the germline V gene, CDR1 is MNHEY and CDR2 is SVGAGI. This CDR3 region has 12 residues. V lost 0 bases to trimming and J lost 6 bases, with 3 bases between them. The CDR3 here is CASSYSGNEQFF. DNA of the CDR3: TGTGCCAGCAGTTACTCGGGCAATGAGCAGTTCTTC.

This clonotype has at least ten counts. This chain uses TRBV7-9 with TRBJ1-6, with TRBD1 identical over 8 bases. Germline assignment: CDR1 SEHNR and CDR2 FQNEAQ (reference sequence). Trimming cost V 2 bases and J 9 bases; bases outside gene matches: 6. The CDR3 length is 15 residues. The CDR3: CASSLSGGVFSPLHF. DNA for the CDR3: TGTGCCAGCAGCTTATCAGGGGGCGTTTTTTCACCCCTCCACTTT.

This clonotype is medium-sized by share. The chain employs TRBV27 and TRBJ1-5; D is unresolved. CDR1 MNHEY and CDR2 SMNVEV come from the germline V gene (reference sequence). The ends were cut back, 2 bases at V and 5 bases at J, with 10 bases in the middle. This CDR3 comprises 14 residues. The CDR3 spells CASSLAAPDQPQHF. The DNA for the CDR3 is TGTGCCAGCAGTTTAGCTGCCCCGGATCAGCCCCAGCATTTT.

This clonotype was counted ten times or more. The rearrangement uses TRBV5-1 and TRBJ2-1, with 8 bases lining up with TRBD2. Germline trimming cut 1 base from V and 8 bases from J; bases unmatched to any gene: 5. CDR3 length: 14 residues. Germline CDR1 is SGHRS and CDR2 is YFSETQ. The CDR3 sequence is CASSLRSGRDEQFF. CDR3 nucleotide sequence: TGCGCCAGCAGCTTGAGGAGCGGGAGAGATGAGCAGTTCTTC. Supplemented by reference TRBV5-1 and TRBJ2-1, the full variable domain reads KAGVTQTPRYLIKTRGQQVTLSCSPISGHRSVSWYQQTPGQGLQFLFEYFSETQRNKGNFPGRFSGRQFSNSRSEMNVSTLELGDSALYLCASSLRSGRDEQFFGPGTRLTVL.

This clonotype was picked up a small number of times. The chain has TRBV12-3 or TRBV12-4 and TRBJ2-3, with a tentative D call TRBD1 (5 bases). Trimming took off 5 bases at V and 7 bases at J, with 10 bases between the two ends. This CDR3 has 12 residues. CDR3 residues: CASSEGENTQYF. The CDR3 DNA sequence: TGTGCCAGCAGTGAAGGGGAAAATACGCAGTATTTT.